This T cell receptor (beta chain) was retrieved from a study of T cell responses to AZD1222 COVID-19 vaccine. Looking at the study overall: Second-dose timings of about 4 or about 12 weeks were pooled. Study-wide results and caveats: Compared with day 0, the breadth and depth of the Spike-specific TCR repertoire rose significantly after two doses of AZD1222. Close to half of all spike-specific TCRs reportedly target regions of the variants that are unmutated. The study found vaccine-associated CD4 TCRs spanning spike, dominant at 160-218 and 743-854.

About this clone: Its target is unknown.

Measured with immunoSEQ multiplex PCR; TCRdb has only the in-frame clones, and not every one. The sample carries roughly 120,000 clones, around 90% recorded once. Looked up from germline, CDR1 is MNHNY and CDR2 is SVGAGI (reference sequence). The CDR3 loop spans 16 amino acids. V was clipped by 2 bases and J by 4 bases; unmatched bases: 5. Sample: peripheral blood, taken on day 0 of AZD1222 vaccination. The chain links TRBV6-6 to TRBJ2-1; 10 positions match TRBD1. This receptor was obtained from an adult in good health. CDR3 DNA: TGTGCCAGCAGTTACCACGGACAGGGGGGTTACAATGAGCAGTTCTTC. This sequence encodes CASSYHGQGGYNEQFF.